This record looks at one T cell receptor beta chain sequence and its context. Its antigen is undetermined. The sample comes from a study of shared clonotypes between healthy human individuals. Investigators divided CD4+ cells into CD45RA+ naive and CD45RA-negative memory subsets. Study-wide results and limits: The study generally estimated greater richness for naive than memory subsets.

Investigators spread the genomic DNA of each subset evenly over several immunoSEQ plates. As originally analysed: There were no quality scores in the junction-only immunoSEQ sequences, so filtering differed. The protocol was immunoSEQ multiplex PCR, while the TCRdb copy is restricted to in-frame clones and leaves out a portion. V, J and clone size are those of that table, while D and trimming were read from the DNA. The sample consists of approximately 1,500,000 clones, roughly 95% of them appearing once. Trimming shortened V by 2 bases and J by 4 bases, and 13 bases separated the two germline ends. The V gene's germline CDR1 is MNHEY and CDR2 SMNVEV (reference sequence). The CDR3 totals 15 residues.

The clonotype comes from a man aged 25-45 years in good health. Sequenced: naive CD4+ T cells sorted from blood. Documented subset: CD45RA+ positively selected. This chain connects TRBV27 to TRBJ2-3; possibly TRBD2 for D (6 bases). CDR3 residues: CASSLNGRLSDTQYF. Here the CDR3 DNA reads TGTGCCAGCAGTTTAAACGGGAGACTCTCAGATACGCAGTATTTT.